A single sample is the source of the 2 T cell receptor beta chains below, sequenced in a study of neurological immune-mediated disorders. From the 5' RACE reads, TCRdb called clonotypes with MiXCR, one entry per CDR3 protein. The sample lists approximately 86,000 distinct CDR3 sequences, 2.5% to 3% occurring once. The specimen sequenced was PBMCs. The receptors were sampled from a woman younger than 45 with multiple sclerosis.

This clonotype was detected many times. As DNA, the CDR3 is TGTGCCAGCAGCCCGGGACAGGGAGCGACAGATACGCAGTATTTT. Amino acids: CASSPGQGATDTQYF. The rearrangement links TRBV5-5 to TRBJ2-3; 9 positions agree with TRBD1. This CDR3 comprises 15 residues. Germline V gene data show CDR1 as SGHKS and CDR2 as YYEKEE (reference sequence). The junction had 6 bases not matched to a gene; V was cut back by 4 bases and J by 3 bases.

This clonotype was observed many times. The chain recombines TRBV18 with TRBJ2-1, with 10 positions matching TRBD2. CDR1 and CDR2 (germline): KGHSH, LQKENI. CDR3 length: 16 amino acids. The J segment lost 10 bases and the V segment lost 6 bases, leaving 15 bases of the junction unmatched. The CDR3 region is CASSQTPLAGVGEQFF. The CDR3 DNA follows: TGTGCCAGCTCCCAGACACCGCTAGCGGGAGTAGGGGAGCAGTTCTTC.